One and the same sample provided the 16 T cell receptor beta chains below, sequenced in a study of shared clonotypes between healthy human individuals. The protocol was immunoSEQ multiplex PCR, while the TCRdb copy is restricted to in-frame clones and leaves out a portion. This table holds roughly 590,000 clones, nearly 97% found once. Naive CD8 isolation took CD45RO-negative cells positively selected for CCR7 and excluded terminally differentiated effector memory CD45RA+ cells. The sample consisted of naive CD8+ T cells sorted from blood. The receptors stem from a woman in her thirties in good health.

V gene TRBV2 combines with J gene TRBJ2-5; D remains ambiguous. Deletions cut 3 bases from V and 5 bases from J, with 4 bases between. The CDR3 is made up of 11 amino acids. Germline-derived CDR1 and CDR2 are SNHLY and FYNNEI. The CDR3 loop is CASSDLETQYF. The CDR3 DNA reads as TGTGCCAGCAGTGATTTGGAGACCCAGTACTTC.

This CDR3 is CATSWGGEKLFF. CDR3 in DNA: TGTGCCACCTCCTGGGGGGGTGAAAAACTGTTTTTT. The V gene is TRBV15, the J gene TRBJ1-4; weak D call: TRBD1 (5 bases). V lost 8 bases, J lost 7 bases, and 11 bases lay in between. The CDR3 covers 12 residues. Germline CDR1 and CDR2: LNHNV and YYDKDF (reference sequence).

V gene TRBV5-8 combines with J gene TRBJ2-5; possibly TRBD1 for D (7 bases). The CDR3 totals 15 residues. Germline assignment: CDR1 SGHTS and CDR2 YDEGEE. The V end lost 3 bases, the J end lost 5 bases, and 17 bases lay between the germline ends. The CDR3 reads CASSWKGGGGETQYF. The CDR3 DNA sequence: TGTGCCAGCAGCTGGAAAGGGGGCGGAGGGGAGACCCAGTACTTC.

The chain couples TRBV6-1 to TRBJ1-5; D is uncertain. With 5 bases removed from V and 1 base from J, the gap between germline ends came to 3 bases. The CDR3 has 12 residues. Germline V gene data show CDR1 as MNHNS and CDR2 as SASEGT. The CDR3 sequence is CASSPSNQPQHF. Here the CDR3 DNA reads TGTGCCAGCAGTCCCAGCAATCAGCCCCAGCATTTT.

This chain links TRBV11-2 with TRBJ2-2; D not resolved. CDR3 length: 15 amino acids. The germline V gene encodes CDR1 SGHAT and CDR2 FQNNGV. Deletions cut 6 bases from V and 3 bases from J, with 14 bases between. The CDR3 protein is CASSPQLADTGELFF. The CDR3 DNA is TGTGCCAGCAGTCCGCAGCTGGCGGACACCGGGGAGCTGTTTTTT.

Remarks on this clone: The identical CDR3 is also encoded by other nucleotide sequences in the sample. The chain is built from TRBV2 and TRBJ1-4; the D gene is possibly TRBD1 (5 bases). Germline V gene lookup returns CDR1 SNHLY and CDR2 FYNNEI. This CDR3 region has 10 residues. Trimming took off 8 bases at V and 8 bases at J, with 6 bases between the two ends. The CDR3, as DNA: TGTGCCAGCGGGGGGGAAAAACTGTTTTTT. Protein product: CASGGEKLFF.

The chain couples TRBV7-8 to TRBJ1-5; D may be TRBD1 (5 bases). V lost 4 bases to trimming and J lost 3 bases, with 13 bases between them. CDR3 length: 15 residues. Germline V CDR1 and CDR2: SGHVS, FQNEAQ. DNA of the CDR3: TGTGCCAGCAGCTCAAGAACAGGATTCAATCAGCCCCAGCATTTT. Its translation is CASSSRTGFNQPQHF.

V gene TRBV2 combines with J gene TRBJ1-2; a weak D match, TRBD1 (5 bases). The V gene lost 10 bases and the J gene lost 6 bases, with 18 bases spanning the gap. Per the germline V gene, CDR1 is SNHLY and CDR2 is FYNNEI. This CDR3 contains 13 residues. The CDR3 region has the DNA TGTGCCATCAAGGGATTAGGAGGGGATGGCTACACCTTC. Amino acid sequence: CAIKGLGGDGYTF. Full variable domain (outside the CDR3, taken from reference TRBV2 and TRBJ1-2): EPEVTQTPSHQVTQMGQEVILRCVPISNHLYFYWYRQILGQKVEFLVSFYNNEISEKSEIFDDQFSVERPDGSNFTLKIRSTKLEDSAMYFCAIKGLGGDGYTFGSGTRLTVV.

Points on this clone: One end of the junction is discordant with germline, which a read error may explain. This chain links TRBV9 with TRBJ2-7; the D gene is possibly TRBD2 (7 bases). Germline-derived CDR1 and CDR2 are SGDLS and YYNGEE. CDR3 size: 14 residues. CDR3 coding DNA: TGTGCCAGCAGAGTAGGGGGAGGGACCTACGAGCAGTACTTC. As protein: CASRVGGGTYEQYF.

This sequence joins TRBV4-1 and TRBJ1-1, with no clear D. This CDR3 is built from 15 residues. Trimming shortened V by 2 bases and J by 2 bases, and 12 bases separated the two germline ends. Germline V gene lookup returns CDR1 MGHRA and CDR2 YSYEKL. In nucleotides, the CDR3 is TGCGCCAGCAGCCAAATGGTATGGGGAAACACTGAAGCTTTCTTT. Protein sequence: CASSQMVWGNTEAFF.

This clone came up a few times. The chain employs TRBV19 and TRBJ1-2; no definite D call. Germline values: CDR1 LNHDA, CDR2 SQIVND (reference sequence). Trimming took 1 base from V and 7 from J, leaving 10 bases between them. The length of the CDR3 is 13 residues. In nucleotides, the CDR3 is TGTGCCAGTAGTATAGTACGGTTTCTTGGCTACACCTTC. Residues: CASSIVRFLGYTF.

This chain links TRBV10-3 with TRBJ1-5; the D is unclear. The CDR3 runs 13 residues. CDR1 is ENHRY, CDR2 SYGVKD, per germline. V was clipped by 5 bases and J by 4 bases, with 9 bases between them. The CDR3, as DNA: TGTGCCATCAGTCTAGATGCTAATCAGCCCCAGCATTTT. Amino acid sequence: CAISLDANQPQHF.

This chain joins TRBV28 and TRBJ1-6; D is ambiguous. This CDR3 has 14 amino acids. The V end lost 3 bases, the J end lost 5 bases, and 8 bases lay between the germline ends. CDR1 and CDR2 from the germline V gene are MDHEN and SYDVKM. The CDR3 loop reads CASSFYGNNSPLHF. The CDR3 nucleotides are TGTGCCAGCAGTTTCTACGGTAATAATTCACCCCTCCACTTT.

The chain couples TRBV5-1 to TRBJ2-7; weak D call: TRBD1 (6 bases). The CDR3 spans 14 residues. Germline CDR1 is SGHRS and CDR2 is YFSETQ. Trimming took 0 bases from V and 3 from J, leaving 10 bases between them. The CDR3 sequence is CASSLVVDSYEQYF. For the CDR3, the DNA is TGCGCCAGCAGCTTGGTAGTGGACAGCTACGAGCAGTACTTC.

This chain connects TRBV10-1 to TRBJ2-1, with D unresolved. The CDR3 has 13 amino acids. V lost 4 bases and J 5 bases, leaving 9 bases between the germline ends. Germline V gives CDR1 WNHNN, CDR2 SYGVQD (reference sequence). The CDR3 is CASSGGLDNEQFF. CDR3 DNA: TGCGCCAGCAGTGGGGGATTGGACAATGAGCAGTTCTTC.

The chain uses TRBV5-4 and TRBJ1-1, with D unresolved. Trimming took 4 bases from V and 3 from J, leaving 13 bases between them. CDR3 size: 14 residues. In germline, CDR1 is SGHNT, CDR2 YYREEE (reference sequence). The CDR3 spells CASSPDTRDTEAFF. The CDR3 nucleotides are TGTGCCAGCAGCCCCGACACAAGGGACACTGAAGCTTTCTTT. Using reference TRBV5-4 and TRBJ1-1 for the parts outside the CDR3, the full variable domain is ETGVTQSPTHLIKTRGQQVTLRCSSQSGHNTVSWYQQALGQGPQFIFQYYREEENGRGNFPPRFSGLQFPNYSSELNVNALELDDSALYLCASSPDTRDTEAFFGQGTRLTVV.